A single sample gave rise to the 30 T cell receptor beta chains below, sequenced in a study of tumor and adjacent non-tumor tissue in lung cancer (dated by TCRdb to 2017 to 2018). Libraries were prepared through multiplex PCR. Sequencer: Illumina HiSeq 2500. TCRbeta libraries were constructed through three rounds of nested PCR with primers (Table S4) according to protocols adapted from ARM-PCR. Starting from the raw public reads, TCRdb applied fastp trimming at Q25, assembled clones with MiXCR and retained in-frame beta chains. Rows with a matching CDR3 protein are joined into one entry that keeps the most common DNA and genes. The sample has some 100,000 distinct CDR3 sequences on record, about 80% of them singletons. Clones ranked in the top ten supply more than 30% of the sample. RNA was extracted from bulk unsorted tissue and checked for quality with a NanoDrop ND-1000 and an Agilent 2100. Distant non-tumor tissue taken more than 3 cm from the tumor edge was used as the normal lung sample.

The source material was distant non-tumor lung tissue. The receptor source for this set is a man aged 55 to 69 with small cell lung cancer.

Only one count was recorded for this clonotype. One junction end does not reproduce the germline sequence, and a read error may be involved. The chain recombines TRBV7-8 with TRBJ1-6, with D perhaps matching TRBD1 (5 bases). CDR3 size: 15 residues. Looked up from germline, CDR1 is SGHVS and CDR2 is FQNEAQ. CDR3 DNA sequence: TGTACCAGCAGCTACTCGGAGGGGACCGGATCACCCCCCCACTTT. It yields the protein CTSSYSEGTGSPPHF.

Comment on this clonotype: A junction end diverges from the germline sequence, so it may reflect a read error. J is TRBJ2-2 and V is TRBV11-2; 7 bases match TRBD1. Germline V gene sequence: CDR1 SGHAT, CDR2 FQNNGV. CDR3 length equals 15 residues. CDR3 sequence (DNA): TGTGCCAGCACCTTAGGGACAGAGGACACCGGGGAGCTGTTTTTC. This sequence encodes CASTLGTEDTGELFF.

This clonotype showed up just a few times. One end of the junction does not line up with germline, which may come from a read error. This chain connects TRBV5-1 to TRBJ2-1; D is perhaps TRBD1 (6 bases). CDR1 SGHRS and CDR2 YFSETQ come from the germline V gene. The CDR3 has 15 amino acids. The CDR3 loop reads CASSLGAPEANGQFF. DNA of the CDR3: TGTGCCAGTAGCTTGGGGGCCCCGGAAGCCAATGGGCAGTTCTTC. Based on the CDR3 plus reference TRBV5-1 and TRBJ2-1, the full variable domain is KAGVTQTPRYLIKTRGQQVTLSCSPISGHRSVSWYQQTPGQGLQFLFEYFSETQRNKGNFPGRFSGRQFSNSRSEMNVSTLELGDSALYLCASSLGAPEANGQFFGPGTRLTVL.

On this clonotype: A single base separates this from a much larger clone, so it may be a read error. V is TRBV20-1 and J is TRBJ2-3; D unresolved. The CDR3 is 14 amino acids. V shed 1 base and J shed 3 bases, with 11 bases lying between them. From germline, CDR1 is DFQATT and CDR2 SNEGSKA (reference sequence). CDR3 protein: CSARVAVRTDTQYF. CDR3 in DNA: TGCAGTGCTAGAGTCGCCGTACGAACAGATACGCAGTATTTT.

This clonotype was counted between two and nine times. The V gene is TRBV15, the J gene TRBJ1-5; unclear D gene. V was cut by 0 bases and J by 5 bases, with 2 bases left in between. From germline, CDR1 is LNHNV and CDR2 YYDKDF (reference sequence). CDR3 length: 12 residues. DNA for the CDR3: TGTGCCACCAGCAGAGATGATCAGCCCCAGCATTTT. It yields the protein CATSRDDQPQHF.

About this clonotype itself: A read error may be the cause here, since a much bigger clone is one base away. The V and J genes are TRBV2 and TRBJ2-7; D could derive from TRBD1 or TRBD2 (5 bases each). Germline CDR1 SNHLY, CDR2 FYNNEI. This CDR3 is 13 amino acids long. The CDR3 region has the DNA TGTGTCACCTCGTTGGGGGTAGGGTACGAGCAGTACGTC. Protein product: CVTSLGVGYEQYV.

The chain recombines TRBV7-8 with TRBJ1-6; no clear D. The germline V gene encodes CDR1 SGHVS and CDR2 FQNEAQ. CDR3 length: 12 amino acids. The CDR3 region is CVGSLQNSPLHF. The CDR3 DNA follows: TGTGTCGGCAGCTTACAAAATTCACCCCTCCACTTT.

In the case of this clonotype: This likely comes from a read error, as the CDR3 has no conserved phenylalanine or tryptophan at its end. The chain employs TRBV5-5 and TRBJ1-1, with 9 bases aligning to TRBD1. V was clipped by 6 bases and J by 11 bases; unmatched bases: 5. Looked up from germline, CDR1 is SGHKS and CDR2 is YYEKEE (reference sequence). The CDR3 spans 11 residues. CDR3 bases: TGTGCCAGCATTACAGGGGGCCTCGCTTTCTGT. It yields the protein CASITGGLAFC.

A note on this clonotype: This may be a read error: a much more frequent sequence differs by one nucleotide. This chain joins TRBV28 and TRBJ2-3, with D possibly called TRBD1 or TRBD2 (5 bases each). V was shortened by 9 bases and J by 4 bases, with 23 bases between the two germline ends. CDR1 MDHEN and CDR2 SYDVKM come from the germline V gene. The CDR3 covers 16 residues. This CDR3 is CARSSEGENVADTQYF. The CDR3 nucleotides read TGTGCCAGAAGCTCCGAAGGGGAGAATGTGGCAGATACGCAGTATTTT.

This chain links TRBV2 with TRBJ1-5; D remains unclear. CDR1 is SNHLY, CDR2 FYNNEI, per germline. V lost 4 bases and J lost 0, with 7 bases in between. The CDR3 contains 14 residues. The CDR3 nucleotides read TGTGCCAGCAGTGGGACGGATAGCAATCAGCCCCAGCATTTT. Amino acid sequence: CASSGTDSNQPQHF.

This clonotype was counted only a few times. A read error may account for a junction end that differs from germline. The chain combines TRBV20-1 with TRBJ2-1, with 12 positions matching TRBD2. This CDR3 has 19 residues. Germline V gives CDR1 DFQATT, CDR2 SNEGSKA (reference sequence). The CDR3 sequence: CSARTPGQGTSGRMDEQLF. As DNA, the CDR3 is TGCAGTGCTAGGACCCCGGGACAGGGGACTAGCGGGCGTATGGATGAGCAGTTATTC.

This clonotype came up a few times. This may stem from a read error, because a much larger clone lies one nucleotide away. The chain has TRBV28 and TRBJ2-1; a weak D match, TRBD2 (7 bases). Germline loops: CDR1 MDHEN, CDR2 SYDVKM. V lost 5 bases and J 4 bases, leaving 18 bases between the germline ends. This CDR3 comprises 16 residues. The CDR3 DNA reads as TGTGCCAGCAGTCTAGAACGGGGGGCGCTTTACAATGAGCAGTTCTTC. Its protein is CASSLERGALYNEQFF.

This rearrangement joins TRBV11-2 to TRBJ2-1, with a possible D match to TRBD1 (6 bases). Germline V lookup: CDR1 SGHAT, CDR2 FQNNGV. V was pared by 4 bases and J by 9 bases, with 19 bases between. The CDR3 runs 15 residues. CDR3 coding DNA: TGTGCCAGCAGCTCTTCCTCATCAGGGGACCCTGAGCAGTTCTTC. Protein product: CASSSSSSGDPEQFF.

The chain is built from TRBV11-2 and TRBJ1-1, with unresolved D. The CDR3 has 16 amino acids. Germline-derived CDR1 and CDR2 are SGHAT and FQNNGV. V was shortened by 6 bases and J by 1 base, with 18 bases between the two germline ends. This CDR3 reads CASRSHLMARNTEAFF. The CDR3 DNA is TGTGCCAGCAGGTCACACCTTATGGCAAGGAACACTGAAGCTTTCTTT.

As for this clonotype: This CDR3 fails to terminate in the conserved phenylalanine or tryptophan, so it likely reflects a read error. The rearrangement links TRBV29-1 to TRBJ2-3, with a tentative D call TRBD1 (6 bases). The CDR3 is made up of 16 amino acids. Germline V CDR1 and CDR2: SQVTM, ANQGSEA. V was shortened by 0 bases and J by 6 bases, with 19 bases between the two germline ends. DNA for the CDR3: TGCAGCGTTGAAGATCGGTACAGGGTTCTTTTTGATACGCAGTATCCT. This encodes CSVEDRYRVLFDTQYP.

With regard to this clonotype: One junction end disagrees with the germline gene, perhaps due to a read error. The V call is TRBV6-5, the J call TRBJ2-3; TRBD2 matches 12 bases. CDR3 length: 14 amino acids. Germline V gene sequence: CDR1 MNHEY, CDR2 SVGAGI. The CDR3 coding sequence is TGTGCCAGCAGTTACAGGACTAGCGGGGATACGCATTATTTT. It encodes CASSYRTSGDTHYF.

Only one count was recorded for this clonotype. A read error may account for a junction end that differs from germline. The chain carries TRBV20-1 and TRBJ2-3; 8 bases map to TRBD2. The CDR3 covers 18 residues. Germline V gene data show CDR1 as DFQATT and CDR2 as SNEGSKA (reference sequence). Here the CDR3 reads CSATRLARTTRLTDTLYF. The DNA of the CDR3 is TGCAGTGCCACTCGACTAGCGCGAACGACCCGCCTCACAGATACGCTGTATTTT.

As regards this clonotype: Possible read error: a much larger clone is one base away. The chain employs TRBV28 and TRBJ2-5; D remains ambiguous. There are 12 residues in the CDR3. With 7 bases removed from V and 4 bases from J, the gap between germline ends came to 10 bases. Germline values: CDR1 MDHEN, CDR2 SYDVKM. The CDR3 here is CASIGRAETQYF. As DNA, the CDR3 is TGTGCCAGCATTGGACGGGCAGAGACCCAGTACTTC.

The CDR3 nucleotides read TGTGCCAGCAGTCCATGCACTAGCGGGACTTCCTACGAGCAGTACTTC. It codes for CASSPCTSGTSYEQYF. The chain has TRBV6-5 and TRBJ2-7; TRBD2 aligns across 10 bases. V trimming: 5 bases; J trimming: 1 base; junction bases outside the gene matches: 8. Looked up from germline, CDR1 is MNHEY and CDR2 is SVGAGI. CDR3 length: 16 residues.

This clonotype was seen only a few times. The junction shows a germline mismatch at one end, possibly a read error. The chain combines TRBV6-5 with TRBJ2-1; TRBD1 matches at 7 bases. The germline V gene has CDR1 MNHEY and CDR2 SVGAGI. This CDR3 has 16 amino acids. As DNA, the CDR3 is TGTGCTAGCAGTTACAGGGGACCCGGTTCGGGCGATGAGCAGTTATTC. Its translation is CASSYRGPGSGDEQLF.

For this clonotype: The junction differs from germline at one of its ends, possibly a read error. V and J are TRBV11-3 and TRBJ2-2, with D tentatively TRBD2 (6 bases). CDR3 length: 15 amino acids. Looked up from germline, CDR1 is SGHNT and CDR2 is YENEEA. CDR3 amino acids: CACSYGIGGTGELFF. The CDR3 DNA follows: TGTGCCTGCAGCTACGGTATCGGAGGGACCGGGGAGCTGTTTTTT.

This clonotype is a singleton in its sample. A single base separates this from a much larger clone, so it may be a read error. V and J are TRBV5-1 and TRBJ1-1; D is perhaps TRBD1 (6 bases). Per the germline V gene, CDR1 is SGHRS and CDR2 is YFSETQ. Between the trimmed V and J ends, which lost 3 bases and 3 bases, there was a span of 12 bases. The CDR3 covers 14 residues. The CDR3 protein is CASSSDSGDTEAFF. CDR3 coding DNA: TGCGCCAGCAGCTCGGACAGTGGGGACACTGAAGCTTTCTTT. Full variable domain (rest looked up from reference TRBV5-1 and TRBJ1-1): KAGVTQTPRYLIKTRGQQVTLSCSPISGHRSVSWYQQTPGQGLQFLFEYFSETQRNKGNFPGRFSGRQFSNSRSEMNVSTLELGDSALYLCASSSDSGDTEAFFGQGTRLTVV.

This clonotype was found a few times. The DNA of the CDR3 is TGTGTCAGTAGTTCCGTCGCGAACACCGGGGAGCTGTTTTTT. Amino acids: CVSSSVANTGELFF. The chain has TRBV5-4 and TRBJ2-2; no clear D gene. This CDR3 region has 14 residues. Germline loops: CDR1 SGHNT, CDR2 YYREEE (reference sequence).

The rearrangement joins TRBV4-2 to TRBJ2-7; 8 bases align to TRBD2. The V segment lost 0 bases and the J segment 9 bases; nucleotides outside the gene matches: 7. The CDR3 runs to 14 residues. Germline lookup yields CDR1 LGHNA and CDR2 YNFKEQ. The CDR3 protein is CASSQETSVVGQYF. In nucleotides, the CDR3 is TGTGCCAGCAGCCAAGAGACTAGCGTGGTCGGGCAGTACTTC.

The sample holds many counts of this clonotype. The chain combines TRBV20-1 with TRBJ1-4; 11 positions agree with TRBD1. The CDR3 is made up of 13 amino acids. J was trimmed by 8 bases and V by 6 bases; bases with no gene match: 5. Germline loops: CDR1 DFQATT, CDR2 SNEGSKA (reference sequence). CDR3 residues: CSARTGGKEKLFF. CDR3 nucleotides: TGCAGTGCCAGGACAGGGGGCAAAGAAAAACTGTTTTTT.

On this clonotype itself: A read error is likely, as this CDR3 ends without the conserved phenylalanine or tryptophan. The chain employs TRBV11-3 and TRBJ2-1; 10 bases are a match to TRBD2. The CDR3 runs to 18 residues. The V gene end was trimmed by 0 bases and the J gene end by 9 bases; junction bases not matched to a gene: 14. The germline V gene has CDR1 SGHNT and CDR2 YENEEA. The CDR3 here is CASSLDGVGLARGGEQFY. CDR3 DNA: TGTGCCAGCAGCTTAGATGGGGTGGGACTAGCGAGAGGAGGTGAGCAGTTCTAC.

This clonotype was recorded only once. Relative to the germline gene, one junction end is altered; a read error may explain this. The chain uses TRBV11-2 and TRBJ2-3, with no clear D. The germline gives CDR1 SGHAT, CDR2 FQNNGV. The CDR3 sequence is 14 residues long. For the CDR3, the DNA is TGTACCAGCAGCCCAGTGTTGTCAGCAGATACGCAGTATTTT. It encodes CTSSPVLSADTQYF.

The chain employs TRBV6-2 or TRBV6-3 and TRBJ1-2; D remains ambiguous. Germline V gene lookup returns CDR1 MNHEY and CDR2 SVGEGT. Trimming shortened V by 11 bases and J by 2 bases, and 9 bases separated the two germline ends. The CDR3 runs 11 residues. CDR3 protein: CADQTNYGYTF. DNA of the CDR3: TGTGCCGACCAAACCAACTATGGCTACACCTTC.

For this clonotype: At one end the junction does not follow the germline gene, possibly because of a read error. The V and J genes are TRBV6-6 and TRBJ2-2; no definite D call. The CDR3 runs 13 residues. Germline V gives CDR1 MNHNY, CDR2 SVGAGI (reference sequence). Written as DNA, the CDR3 is TGTGCCAGCAGTTCTCCGAACACCAGGGAGCTGTTTTTT. It translates to CASSSPNTRELFF.

The chain joins TRBV7-9 to TRBJ1-1; TRBD1 matches 9 bases. This CDR3 is built from 15 residues. V was pared by 5 bases and J by 8 bases, with 12 bases of the junction left unmatched. The germline V gene has CDR1 SEHNR and CDR2 FQNEAQ (reference sequence). For the CDR3, the DNA is TGTGCCAGCAGCATACGTGACAGGGGGTTCATCGAAGCTTTCTTT. Protein product: CASSIRDRGFIEAFF. The complete variable domain, with remaining parts taken from reference TRBV7-9 and TRBJ1-1, reads DTGVSQNPRHKITKRGQNVTFRCDPISEHNRLYWYRQTLGQGPEFLTYFQNEAQLEKSRLLSDRFSAERPKGSFSTLEIQRTEQGDSAMYLCASSIRDRGFIEAFFGQGTRLTVV.